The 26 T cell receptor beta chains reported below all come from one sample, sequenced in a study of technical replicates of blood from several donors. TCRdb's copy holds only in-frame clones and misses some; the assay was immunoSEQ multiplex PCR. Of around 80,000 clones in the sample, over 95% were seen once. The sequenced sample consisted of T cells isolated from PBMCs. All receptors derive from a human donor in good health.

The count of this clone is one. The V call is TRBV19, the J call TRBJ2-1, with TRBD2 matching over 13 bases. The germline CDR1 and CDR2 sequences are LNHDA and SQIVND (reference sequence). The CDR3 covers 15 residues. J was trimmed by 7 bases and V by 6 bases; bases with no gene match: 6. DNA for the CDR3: TGTGCCAGTAGCCCCGGGACTAGCGGGACGAATGAGCAGTTCTTC. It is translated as CASSPGTSGTNEQFF.

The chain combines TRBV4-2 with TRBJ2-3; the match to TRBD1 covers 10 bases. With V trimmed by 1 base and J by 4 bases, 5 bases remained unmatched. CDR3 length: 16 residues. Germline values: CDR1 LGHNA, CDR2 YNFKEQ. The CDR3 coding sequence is TGTGCCAGCAGCCAAGTTGGGGGACAGGGGTCAGATACGCAGTATTTT. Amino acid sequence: CASSQVGGQGSDTQYF.

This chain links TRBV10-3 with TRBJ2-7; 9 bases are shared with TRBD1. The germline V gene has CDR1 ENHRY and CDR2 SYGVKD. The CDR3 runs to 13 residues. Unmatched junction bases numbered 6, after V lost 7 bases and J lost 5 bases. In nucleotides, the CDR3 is TGTGCCATCATCGGGACAGGGTACAACGAGCAGTACTTC. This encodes CAIIGTGYNEQYF.

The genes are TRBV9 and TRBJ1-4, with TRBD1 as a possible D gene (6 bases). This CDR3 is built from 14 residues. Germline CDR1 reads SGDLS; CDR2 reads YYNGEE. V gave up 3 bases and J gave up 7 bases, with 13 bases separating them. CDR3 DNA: TGTGCCAGCAGCGGATACAGGGACGGTGAAAAACTGTTTTTT. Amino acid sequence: CASSGYRDGEKLFF.

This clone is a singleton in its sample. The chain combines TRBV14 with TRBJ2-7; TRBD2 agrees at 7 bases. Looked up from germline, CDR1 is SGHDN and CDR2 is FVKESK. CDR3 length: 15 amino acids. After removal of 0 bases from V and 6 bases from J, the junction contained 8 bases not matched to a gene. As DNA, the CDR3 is TGTGCCAGCAGCCAAGAATCACTAGCGATAGGCGAGCAGTACTTC. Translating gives CASSQESLAIGEQYF.

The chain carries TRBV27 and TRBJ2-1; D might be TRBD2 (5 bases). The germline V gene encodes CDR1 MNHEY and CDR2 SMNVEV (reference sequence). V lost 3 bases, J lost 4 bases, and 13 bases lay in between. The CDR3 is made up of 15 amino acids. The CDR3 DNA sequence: TGTGCCAGCAGTTTTAAACCCGGAGGTTACAATGAGCAGTTCTTC. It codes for CASSFKPGGYNEQFF.

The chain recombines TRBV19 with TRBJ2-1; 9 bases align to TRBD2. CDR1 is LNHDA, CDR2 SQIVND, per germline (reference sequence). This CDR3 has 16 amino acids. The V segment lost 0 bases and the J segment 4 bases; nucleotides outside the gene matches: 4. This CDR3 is CASSIDPSGGYNEQFF. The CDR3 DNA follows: TGTGCCAGTAGTATAGATCCCAGCGGGGGGTACAATGAGCAGTTCTTC.

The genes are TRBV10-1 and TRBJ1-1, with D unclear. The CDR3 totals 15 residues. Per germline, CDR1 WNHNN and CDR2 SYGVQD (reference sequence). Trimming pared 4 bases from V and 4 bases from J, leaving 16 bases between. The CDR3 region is CASSGKTAGGTEAFF. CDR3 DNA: TGCGCCAGCAGTGGTAAGACCGCAGGAGGCACTGAAGCTTTCTTT.

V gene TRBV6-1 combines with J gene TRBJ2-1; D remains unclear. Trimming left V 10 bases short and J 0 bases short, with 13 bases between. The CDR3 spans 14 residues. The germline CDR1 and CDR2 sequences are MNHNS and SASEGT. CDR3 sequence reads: CATGRLSSYNEQFF. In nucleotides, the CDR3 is TGTGCCACCGGAAGACTGAGCTCCTACAATGAGCAGTTCTTC.

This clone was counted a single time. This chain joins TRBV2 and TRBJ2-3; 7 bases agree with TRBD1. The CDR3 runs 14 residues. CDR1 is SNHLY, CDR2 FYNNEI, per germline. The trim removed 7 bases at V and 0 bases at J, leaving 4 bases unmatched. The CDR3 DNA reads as TGTGCCAGCAAGACAGGGTCTAGCACAGATACGCAGTATTTT. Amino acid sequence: CASKTGSSTDTQYF.

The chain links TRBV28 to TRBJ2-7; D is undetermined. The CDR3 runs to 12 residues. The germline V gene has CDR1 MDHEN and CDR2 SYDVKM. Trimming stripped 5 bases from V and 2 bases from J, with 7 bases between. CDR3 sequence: CASSTVPYEQYF. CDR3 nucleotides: TGTGCCAGCAGTACAGTTCCCTACGAGCAGTACTTC.

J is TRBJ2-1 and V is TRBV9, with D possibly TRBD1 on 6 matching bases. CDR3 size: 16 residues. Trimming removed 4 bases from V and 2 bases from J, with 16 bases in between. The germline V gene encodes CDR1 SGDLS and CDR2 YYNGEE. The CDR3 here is CASSPLRDNAYNEQFF. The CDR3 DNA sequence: TGTGCCAGCAGCCCCCTCCGGGACAACGCCTACAATGAGCAGTTCTTC.

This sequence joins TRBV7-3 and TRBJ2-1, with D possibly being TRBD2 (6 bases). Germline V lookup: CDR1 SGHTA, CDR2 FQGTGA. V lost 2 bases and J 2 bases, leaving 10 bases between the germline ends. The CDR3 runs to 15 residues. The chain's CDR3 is CASSLSRDAYNEQFF. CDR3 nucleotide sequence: TGTGCCAGCAGCTTATCGCGGGATGCCTACAATGAGCAGTTCTTC.

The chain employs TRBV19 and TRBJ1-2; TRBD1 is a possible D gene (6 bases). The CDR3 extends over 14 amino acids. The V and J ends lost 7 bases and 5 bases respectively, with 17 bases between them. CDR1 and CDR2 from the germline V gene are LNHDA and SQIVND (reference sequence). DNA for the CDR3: TGTGCCAGTATCCCCCGCCCGCAGGGGTATGGCTACACCTTC. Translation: CASIPRPQGYGYTF.

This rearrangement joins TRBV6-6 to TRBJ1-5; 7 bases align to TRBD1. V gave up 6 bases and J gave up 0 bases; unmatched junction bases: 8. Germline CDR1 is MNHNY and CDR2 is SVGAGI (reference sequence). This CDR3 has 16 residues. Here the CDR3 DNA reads TGTGCCAGCAGGGCGGGACAGTCTTATAGCAATCAGCCCCAGCATTTT. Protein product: CASRAGQSYSNQPQHF.

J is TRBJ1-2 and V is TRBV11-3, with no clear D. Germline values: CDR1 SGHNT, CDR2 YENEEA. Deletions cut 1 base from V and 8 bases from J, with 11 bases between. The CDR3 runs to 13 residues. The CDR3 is CASSLVSSDGYTF. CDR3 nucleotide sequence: TGTGCCAGCAGCTTAGTTTCCAGCGACGGCTACACCTTC.

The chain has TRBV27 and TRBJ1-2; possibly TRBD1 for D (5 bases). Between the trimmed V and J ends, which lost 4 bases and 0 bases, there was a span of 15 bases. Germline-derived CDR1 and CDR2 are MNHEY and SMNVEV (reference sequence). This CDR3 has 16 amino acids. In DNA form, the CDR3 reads TGTGCCAGCAGTTCCTTACACAGGTACCCTAACTATGGCTACACCTTC. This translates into CASSSLHRYPNYGYTF.

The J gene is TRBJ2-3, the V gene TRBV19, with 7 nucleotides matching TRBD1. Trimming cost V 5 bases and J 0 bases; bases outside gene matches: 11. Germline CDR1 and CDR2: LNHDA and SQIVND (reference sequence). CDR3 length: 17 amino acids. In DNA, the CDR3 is TGTGCCAGTAGTGCCGGGGACAGAGTTTTTAGCACAGATACGCAGTATTTT. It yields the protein CASSAGDRVFSTDTQYF.

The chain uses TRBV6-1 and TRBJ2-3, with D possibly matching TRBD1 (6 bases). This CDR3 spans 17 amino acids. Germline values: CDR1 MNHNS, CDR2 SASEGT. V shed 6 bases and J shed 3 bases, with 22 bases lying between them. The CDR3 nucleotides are TGTGCCAGCAGCGAATTGGGGGCCATCGGGGCAACAGATACGCAGTATTTT. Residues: CASSELGAIGATDTQYF.

CDR3 protein: CASGPRGNTEAFF. DNA of the CDR3: TGTGCCAGCGGCCCCAGAGGGAACACTGAAGCTTTCTTT. The chain carries TRBV27 and TRBJ1-1; D is ambiguous. Germline values: CDR1 MNHEY, CDR2 SMNVEV (reference sequence). V was shortened by 8 bases and J by 1 base, with 11 bases between the two germline ends. This CDR3 comprises 13 residues.

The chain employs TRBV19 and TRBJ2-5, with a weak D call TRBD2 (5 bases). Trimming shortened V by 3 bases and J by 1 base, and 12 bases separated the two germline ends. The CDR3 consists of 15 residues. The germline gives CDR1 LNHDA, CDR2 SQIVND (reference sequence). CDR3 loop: CASSILAGLQETQYF. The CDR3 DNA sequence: TGTGCCAGTAGTATTCTAGCTGGGCTCCAAGAGACCCAGTACTTC.

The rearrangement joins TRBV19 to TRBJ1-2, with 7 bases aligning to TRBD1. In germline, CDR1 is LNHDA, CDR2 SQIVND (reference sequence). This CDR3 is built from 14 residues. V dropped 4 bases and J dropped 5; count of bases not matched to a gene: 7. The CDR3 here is CASSTAGTAYGYTF. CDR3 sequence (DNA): TGTGCCAGTAGTACAGCCGGGACAGCGTATGGCTACACCTTC. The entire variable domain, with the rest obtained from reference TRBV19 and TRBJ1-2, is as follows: DGGITQSPKYLFRKEGQNVTLSCEQNLNHDAMYWYRQDPGQGLRLIYYSQIVNDFQKGDIAEGYSVSREKKESFPLTVTSAQKNPTAFYLCASSTAGTAYGYTFGSGTRLTVV.

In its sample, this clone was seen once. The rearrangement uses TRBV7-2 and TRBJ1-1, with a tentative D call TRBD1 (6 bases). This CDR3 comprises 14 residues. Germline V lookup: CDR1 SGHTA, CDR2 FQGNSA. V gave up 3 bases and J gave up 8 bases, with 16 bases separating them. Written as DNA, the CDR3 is TGTGCCAGCAGCTTCGTTGACACAGGGTTGGAAGCTTTCTTT. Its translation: CASSFVDTGLEAFF.

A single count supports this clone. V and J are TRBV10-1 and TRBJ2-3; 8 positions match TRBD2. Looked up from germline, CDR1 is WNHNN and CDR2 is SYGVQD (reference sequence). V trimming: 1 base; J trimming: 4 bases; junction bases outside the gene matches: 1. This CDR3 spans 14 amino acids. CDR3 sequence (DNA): TGCGCCAGCAGTGAGTTGGGACTAGCAGATACGCAGTATTTT. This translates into CASSELGLADTQYF.

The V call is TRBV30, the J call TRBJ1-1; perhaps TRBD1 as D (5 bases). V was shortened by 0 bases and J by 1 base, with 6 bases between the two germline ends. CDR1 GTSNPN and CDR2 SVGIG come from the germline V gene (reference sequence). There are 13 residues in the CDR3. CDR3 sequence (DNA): TGTGCCTGGAGTGTTGACAGGAACACTGAAGCTTTCTTT. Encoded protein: CAWSVDRNTEAFF.

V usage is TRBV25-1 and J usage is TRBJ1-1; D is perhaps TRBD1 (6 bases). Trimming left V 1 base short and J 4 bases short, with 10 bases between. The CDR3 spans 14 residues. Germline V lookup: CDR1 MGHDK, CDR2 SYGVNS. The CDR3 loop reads CASSELRGGTEAFF. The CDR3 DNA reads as TGTGCCAGCAGTGAATTAAGGGGGGGCACTGAAGCTTTCTTT.